This TCR beta chain stems from a study of control samples from healthy donors and cancer patients (TCRdb year 2020). Sequences SNHLY (CDR1) and FYNNEI (CDR2) are obtained from the germline V gene. The trim is 6 bases for V and 7 bases for J, with a gap of 9 bases between the germline ends. The CDR3, from cysteine to phenylalanine, totals 11 residues. The CDR3 DNA has 33 bases and is translated from base 1. Library method: the immunoSEQ multiplex PCR assay. TCRdb holds this immuneACCESS table with in-frame rearrangements only. Some clones are missing; in checked studies, unresolved V genes explain under half, and the rest has no known cause. Within this sample are about 100,000 clones, with approximately 90% of them counted one time only. Less than 8.5% of the sample is held by the ten biggest clonotypes. Points on this clone: The specificity of this receptor is unknown. Nothing much larger sits one base from this clone, and base qualities are not available.

Input material: blood. Rearrangement joined TRBV2 to TRBJ1-2, with the D segment identity uncertain. The sequence derives from a man aged 25-45 years in good health. The nucleotide sequence reads as follows: TGTGCCAGCAGCGACCTACTTGGCTACACCTTC. Protein translation: CASSDLLGYTF.